This is a list of T cell receptor beta chains from one sample in a study of blood T cell repertoires in COVID-19. Assay: immunoSEQ multiplex PCR; the TCRdb copy retains only in-frame clones and omits some. The table records approximately 440,000 clones, about 90% of them present only once. Sequencing was done on a sample of PBMCs or T cells enriched from blood (not recorded which). Receptors originate from a man between 18 and 29 years old who had recovered from COVID-19. CDR3s include the opening cysteine and the closing phenylalanine or tryptophan. Each record gives: V gene, clone size, CDR3 length, D gene, J gene, CDR3 protein, CDR3 DNA. D genes are given only for firm matches. Expanded clones get a size class; other rows say once, few or many, or leave the size out.

>TRBV2|NA|13|NA|TRBJ1-2
CASSLLGEAGYTF
TGTGCCAGCAGCCTCCTAGGGGAGGCAGGCTACACCTTC
>TRBV19|few|19|TRBD1|TRBJ1-5
CASSQKQGQGMGQNQPQHF
TGTGCCAGTAGCCAAAAACAGGGACAGGGTATGGGTCAGAATCAGCCCCAGCATTTT
>TRBV19|NA|15|TRBD1|TRBJ1-5
CASRTQGKSNQPQHF
TGTGCCAGTAGAACACAGGGGAAGAGCAATCAGCCCCAGCATTTT
>TRBV4-1|once|17|TRBD1|TRBJ1-1
CASSQGGRGPLNTEAFF
TGCGCCAGCAGCCAGGGGGGCAGGGGGCCGTTGAACACTGAAGCTTTCTTT
>TRBV7-6|NA|11|NA|TRBJ1-4
CASSPGEKLFF
TGTGCCAGCAGCCCGGGGGAAAAACTGTTTTTT
>TRBV11-2|few|19|TRBD1|TRBJ1-1
CASSLNSRIQGAISREAFF
TGTGCCAGCAGCTTAAATTCCAGGATTCAGGGGGCGATTAGTCGCGAAGCTTTCTTT
>TRBV28|NA|14|NA|TRBJ1-2
CASITPGKNYGYTF
TGTGCCAGCATCACCCCGGGGAAGAACTATGGCTACACCTTC
>TRBV10-3|NA|14|TRBD2|TRBJ2-1
CAIKGERDGVEQFF
TGTGCCATCAAGGGCGAGCGGGACGGGGTTGAGCAGTTCTTC
>TRBV2|NA|12|NA|TRBJ1-2
CASKRLVYGYTF
TGTGCCAGCAAGCGTTTGGTCTATGGCTACACCTTC
>TRBV19|NA|17|TRBD2|TRBJ2-3
CASSIDSAGGSTDTQYF
TGTGCCAGTAGTATAGACTCAGCGGGAGGGTCTACAGATACGCAGTATTTT
>TRBV19|NA|13|TRBD1|TRBJ1-3
CASSRTGRNTIYF
TGTGCCAGTAGTCGGACAGGGCGAAACACCATATATTTT
>TRBV7-3|NA|15|TRBD2|TRBJ2-1
CASSLSAGAFNEQFF
TGTGCCAGCAGCTTATCGGCGGGAGCCTTCAATGAGCAGTTCTTC
>TRBV27|NA|15|NA|TRBJ1-5
CASSPRQISNQPQHF
TGTGCCAGCAGTCCCCGACAGATTAGCAATCAGCCCCAGCATTTT
>TRBV5-1|NA|14|NA|TRBJ1-1
CASSLSGMNTEAFF
TGCGCCAGCAGCTTATCAGGCATGAACACTGAAGCTTTCTTT
>TRBV19|NA|13|NA|TRBJ1-4
CASSTIGNEKLFF
TGTGCCAGTAGTACGATCGGTAATGAAAAACTGTTTTTT
>TRBV7-8|NA|17|NA|TRBJ2-4
CASSSRVGARAKNIQYF
TGTGCCAGCAGCTCAAGGGTGGGGGCTCGCGCCAAAAACATTCAGTACTTC
>TRBV5-4|NA|14|TRBD2|TRBJ2-7
CASRTMGLGYEQYF
TGTGCCAGCAGGACTATGGGACTAGGCTACGAGCAGTACTTC
>TRBV28|NA|13|NA|TRBJ1-6
CASGASYNSPLHF
TGTGCCAGTGGGGCGTCGTATAATTCACCCCTCCACTTT
>TRBV24-1|NA|14|TRBD2|TRBJ2-1
CATSLAGSYNEQFF
TGTGCCACCAGTCTAGCGGGAAGTTATAATGAGCAGTTCTTC
>TRBV5-1|NA|14|NA|TRBJ1-5
CASSPDYSNQPQHF
TGCGCCAGCAGCCCTGACTATAGCAATCAGCCCCAGCATTTT
>TRBV28|NA|15|NA|TRBJ2-2
CASRGGTTNTGELFF
TGTGCCAGCAGGGGGGGGACAACAAACACCGGGGAGCTGTTTTTT
>TRBV5-1|NA|13|TRBD1|TRBJ2-3
CASSRGGADTQYF
TGCGCCAGCAGCCGAGGGGGCGCAGATACGCAGTATTTT
>TRBV25-1|NA|15|TRBD1|TRBJ1-3
CASSVGQGAGNTIYF
TGTGCCAGCAGTGTGGGACAGGGAGCTGGAAACACCATATATTTT
>TRBV5-6|NA|16|NA|TRBJ2-2
CASMLATKRNTGELFF
TGTGCCAGCATGCTAGCTACGAAGAGGAACACCGGGGAGCTGTTTTTT
>TRBV18|once|13|TRBD1|TRBJ1-3
CASSRGQENTIYF
TGTGCCAGCTCAAGGGGGCAGGAAAACACCATATATTTT
>TRBV11-2|NA|14|TRBD1|TRBJ1-1
CASSLGDRATEAFF
TGTGCCAGCAGCTTAGGGGACAGGGCCACTGAAGCTTTCTTT
>TRBV19|NA|14|TRBD1|TRBJ2-3
CASRGTGRGNTQYF
TGTGCCAGTAGGGGGACAGGGCGAGGGAATACGCAGTATTTT
>TRBV9|once|16|TRBD2|TRBJ2-1
CASSVTSGRSTHEQFF
TGTGCCAGCAGCGTCACTAGCGGGAGGTCTACCCATGAGCAGTTCTTC
>TRBV30|once|12|NA|TRBJ1-1
CAWSAVGGGAFF
TGTGCCTGGAGTGCGGTTGGCGGCGGAGCTTTCTTT
>TRBV27|NA|15|TRBD1|TRBJ1-2
CASTGTAISNYGYTF
TGTGCCAGCACCGGGACAGCCATCTCTAACTATGGCTACACCTTC
>TRBV5-5|NA|14|NA|TRBJ1-2
CASSFPRVNYGYTF
TGTGCCAGCAGCTTCCCCAGGGTGAACTATGGCTACACCTTC
>TRBV5-1|once|16|TRBD1|TRBJ1-4
CASRTGGVVTNEKLFF
TGCGCCAGCAGAACAGGGGGCGTCGTTACTAATGAAAAACTGTTTTTT
>TRBV10-3|NA|15|TRBD2|TRBJ2-2
CATSLADGDTGELFF
TGTGCCACCTCACTAGCGGACGGGGACACCGGGGAGCTGTTTTTT
>TRBV4-1|NA|17|TRBD1|TRBJ1-2
CASSQGPGTGGAYGYTF
TGCGCCAGCAGCCAAGGCCCAGGGACAGGGGGGGCCTATGGCTACACCTTC
>TRBV20-1|NA|12|NA|TRBJ2-1
CSASEAINEQFF
TGCAGTGCTAGTGAAGCGATAAATGAGCAGTTCTTC
>TRBV7-9|few|12|NA|TRBJ1-1
CASSPETTEAFF
TGTGCCAGCAGCCCGGAGACGACTGAAGCTTTCTTT
>TRBV11-2|NA|12|NA|TRBJ1-1
CASSKAGREAFF
TGTGCCAGCAGCAAAGCGGGAAGGGAAGCTTTCTTT
>TRBV3-1/TRBV3-2|NA|13|TRBD1|TRBJ1-2
CASSQGQGYGYTF
TGTGCCAGCAGCCAGGGACAGGGGTATGGCTACACCTTC
>TRBV11-2|NA|15|TRBD2|TRBJ2-7
CASSSGRGGNYEQYF
TGTGCCAGCAGCTCTGGGAGGGGTGGGAACTACGAGCAGTACTTC
>TRBV7-9|many|13|NA|TRBJ1-1
CASKQGGNTEAFF
TGTGCCAGCAAACAGGGTGGGAACACTGAAGCTTTCTTT
>TRBV5-1|NA|14|NA|TRBJ1-6
CASSLHRANSPLHF
TGCGCCAGCAGCTTGCACAGGGCTAATTCACCCCTCCACTTT